This record concerns one T cell receptor (beta chain) sequence. As yet, its antigen is unknown. Amplification used 60 Vbeta primers and 13 Jbeta primers. Produced via immunoSEQ multiplex PCR; TCRdb's table is partial and in-frame only. The sample comprises 150,000 to 200,000 clones, roughly 80% of which are singletons, and about 0.98% rests with the top ten. This sample is drawn from a study of cytomegalovirus exposure and HLA in healthy donors. At the level of the study: Most genotyped donors, approximately 77% of 398, had Caucasian-associated genetic ancestry.

Whole-study results and caveats: Later work found that TCR association rates differed between HLA loci; DRB1 had the most and HLA-C the fewest. Analyses of presence/absence relied on an assumption of roughly uniform sequencing depth across donors. Sequencing probably produced one cluster of sequence variants that were highly shared.

This TCR was sampled from a girl aged 2-10 years in good health and CMV-seropositive. The sequencing sample was made of PBMCs.

The CDR3 sequence: CAISEGQGGQPQHF. The CDR3 DNA sequence: TGTGCCATCAGTGAGGGACAGGGAGGTCAGCCCCAGCATTTT. This sequence joins TRBV10-3 and TRBJ1-5; 8 bases map to TRBD1. Germline CDR1 and CDR2: ENHRY and SYGVKD. CDR3 size: 14 residues. Germline trimming cut 2 bases from V and 6 bases from J; bases unmatched to any gene: 3.